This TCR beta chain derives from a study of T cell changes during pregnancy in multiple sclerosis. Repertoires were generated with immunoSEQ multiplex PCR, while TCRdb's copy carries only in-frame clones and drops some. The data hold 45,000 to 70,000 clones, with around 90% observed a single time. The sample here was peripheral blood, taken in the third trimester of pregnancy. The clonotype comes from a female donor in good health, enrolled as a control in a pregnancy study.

The CDR3 sequence is CATSYGPSAEAFF. DNA of the CDR3: TGTGCCACCAGCTATGGACCTAGCGCTGAAGCTTTCTTT. The V call is TRBV21-1, the J call TRBJ1-1. TRBV21-1 is tagged as a pseudogene. CDR3 size: 13 residues.